These 7 T cell receptor beta chains were all obtained from the same sample, sequenced in a study of T cell responses to AZD1222 COVID-19 vaccine. TCRdb keeps only in-frame clones here, not all; method: immunoSEQ multiplex PCR. The sample lists more than 120,000 clones, roughly nine tenths occurring once. The specimen comprised peripheral blood, sampled 28 days after the second AZD1222 dose. All receptors come from an adult who received the AZD1222 COVID-19 vaccine.

This clone was seen only once. The chain is built from TRBV6-2 or TRBV6-3 and TRBJ1-6; no clear D. V was trimmed by 2 bases and J by 4 bases, leaving 6 bases between them. Germline-derived CDR1 and CDR2 are MNHEY and SVGEGT. This CDR3 has 14 amino acids. The CDR3 sequence is CASSYGQYNSPLHF. DNA for the CDR3: TGTGCCAGCAGTTACGGGCAGTATAATTCACCCCTCCACTTT.

The chain couples TRBV6-5 to TRBJ1-2; the match to TRBD1 covers 7 bases. CDR1 and CDR2 from the germline V gene are MNHEY and SVGAGI. V lost 5 bases and J lost 8; bases outside the gene matches: 14. The CDR3 loop spans 15 amino acids. CDR3 DNA sequence: TGTGCCAGCAGTCTTAGGACAGGCGCCTCATCAGGCTACACCTTC. This translates into CASSLRTGASSGYTF.

The gene calls are TRBV27 and TRBJ2-1; maybe TRBD1 (6 bases). The CDR3 is 13 residues long. Germline CDR1 MNHEY, CDR2 SMNVEV (reference sequence). V was shortened by 0 bases and J by 8 bases, with 8 bases between the two germline ends. The CDR3 here is CASSLSQGYEQFF. The CDR3, as DNA: TGTGCCAGCAGTTTATCGCAGGGGTATGAGCAGTTCTTC.

The chain recombines TRBV18 with TRBJ1-1; D may be TRBD1 (6 bases). The ends were cut back, 8 bases at V and 1 base at J, with 17 bases in the middle. The germline V gene has CDR1 KGHSH and CDR2 LQKENI. The CDR3 contains 15 residues. CDR3 in amino acids: CASTNRVLQNTEAFF. The CDR3 coding sequence is TGTGCCAGCACCAACAGGGTGCTTCAGAACACTGAAGCTTTCTTT.

The chain couples TRBV4-1 to TRBJ2-5; 8 bases are shared with TRBD1. Germline trimming cut 3 bases from V and 3 bases from J; bases unmatched to any gene: 9. The V gene's germline CDR1 is MGHRA and CDR2 YSYEKL. The CDR3 loop spans 16 amino acids. The CDR3 is CASSHPTGEVEETQYF. The CDR3 DNA follows: TGCGCCAGCAGCCACCCGACAGGGGAGGTGGAAGAGACCCAGTACTTC.

J is TRBJ2-7 and V is TRBV29-1; unclear D gene. The V and J ends lost 4 bases and 4 bases respectively, with 8 bases between them. Germline V gene sequence: CDR1 SQVTM, CDR2 ANQGSEA. The CDR3 loop spans 11 amino acids. In nucleotides, the CDR3 is TGCAGCGTTGGGGTCAGGTACGAGCAGTACTTC. It translates to CSVGVRYEQYF.

This chain connects TRBV5-1 to TRBJ1-2; possibly TRBD1 for D (5 bases). CDR3 length: 14 amino acids. Per germline, CDR1 SGHRS and CDR2 YFSETQ. V was cut by 0 bases and J by 2 bases, with 8 bases left in between. CDR3 bases: TGCGCCAGCAGCTTGGAGGGGATGAACTATGGCTACACCTTC. Protein: CASSLEGMNYGYTF. The whole variable domain, filled in from reference TRBV5-1 and TRBJ1-2, reads KAGVTQTPRYLIKTRGQQVTLSCSPISGHRSVSWYQQTPGQGLQFLFEYFSETQRNKGNFPGRFSGRQFSNSRSEMNVSTLELGDSALYLCASSLEGMNYGYTFGSGTRLTVV.